There are a few counts of the clone carrying this TCR beta chain. The antigen is undetermined. The data originate from a study of vaccination and CD4 T cells after COVID-19. This CDR3 is built from 12 residues. Germline V lookup: CDR1 GTSNPN, CDR2 SVGIG (reference sequence). The ends lost 8 bases at V and 6 bases at J; junction bases unmatched: 6. Once obtained from cultured CD4+ T cells, the DNA was sequenced using the Oncomine TCR Beta short-read assay. TCRdb fed the PCR reads into MiXCR, producing one record per CDR3 protein. The sample carries around 10,000 distinct CDR3 sequences, 25% to 35% recorded once. Documented treatment: roughly 11-day PBMC culture with coronavirus spike peptide pools or control peptides (ViraFEST assay). General study results and limits: Analysis of convalescent patients found that 304 of 307 vaccine-specific clones were spike mono-reactive. The study found median SARS-CoV-2-reactive clonotypes rising from about 22 to 38, not significantly.

The sequencing sample was made of cultured CD4+ T cells from blood. This clonotype was sampled from a human donor with COVID-19. The chain combines TRBV30 with TRBJ1-1, with 10 bases lining up with TRBD1. The CDR3 protein is CAGLGQGAEAFF. In nucleotides, the CDR3 is TGTGCCGGACTCGGACAGGGGGCTGAAGCTTTCTTT.